These T cell receptor beta chains were read from a single sample in a study of blood T cell repertoires in COVID-19. Here immunoSEQ multiplex PCR was the method, and the copy in TCRdb shows in-frame clones only, minus some. Of hundreds of thousands of clones listed, about 80% are singletons. The material sequenced was peripheral blood. The receptor set was obtained from a woman aged 80 or older with acute or convalescent COVID-19. CDR3s include the opening cysteine and the closing phenylalanine or tryptophan. Fields, in order: V gene, D gene, clone size, J gene, CDR3 DNA, CDR3 protein. A D gene is named only where the DNA matches it firmly. Expanded clones get a size class; other rows say once, few or many, or leave the size out.

TRBV15	NA	NA	TRBJ2-3	TGTGCCACCAGCACCCGTATGGGGGCCGGCACAGATACGCAGTATTTT	CATSTRMGAGTDTQYF
TRBV7-9	TRBD1	NA	TRBJ1-3	TGTGCCAGCAGCCGGGACAGTACGACTTCTGGAAACACCATATATTTT	CASSRDSTTSGNTIYF
TRBV10-3	NA	NA	TRBJ2-5	TGTGCCATCAGTGATGGGACAAACCAGGAGACCCAGTACTTC	CAISDGTNQETQYF
TRBV10-2	NA	NA	TRBJ1-2	TGCGCCAGCAGGGATAGGGGTACTAACTATGGCTACACCTTC	CASRDRGTNYGYTF
TRBV19	TRBD1	NA	TRBJ2-6	TGTGCCAGTAAGGAGAGGAACAGGGGCCCTGGGGCCAACGTCCTGACTTTC	CASKERNRGPGANVLTF
TRBV5-1	NA	NA	TRBJ1-3	TGCGCCAGCAGCTTGGCCTATCCGGGGAGCTCTGGAAACACCATATATTTT	CASSLAYPGSSGNTIYF
TRBV9	NA	NA	TRBJ1-1	TGTGCCAGCAGCGTAGTAGCTGAGGGTTACACTGAAGCTTTCTTT	CASSVVAEGYTEAFF
TRBV19	NA	NA	TRBJ1-2	TGTGCCAGTAGTATAGCAGCCAGGACAGATCTCTATGGCTACACCTTC	CASSIAARTDLYGYTF
TRBV6-6	TRBD1	NA	TRBJ1-1	TGTGCCAGCAGCCGGCCGGGGACAGGAAACGTTGGGAGTCGTGTGAACACTGAAGCTTTCTTT	CASSRPGTGNVGSRVNTEAFF
TRBV2	NA	NA	TRBJ2-7	TGTGCCAGCAGTACCCAGGGGAAGAACTACGAGCAGTACTTC	CASSTQGKNYEQYF
TRBV27	NA	NA	TRBJ1-1	TGTGCCAGCAGTTTTGCACTCGAAAACACTGAAGCTTTCTTT	CASSFALENTEAFF
TRBV25-1	NA	once	TRBJ1-1	TGTGCCAGCAGTGAACAGGGAGGAGTTACTGAAGCTTTCTTT	CASSEQGGVTEAFF
TRBV2	NA	NA	TRBJ1-1	TGTGCCACCTCGCAGGGTGCGGCGAAAGCTTTCTTT	CATSQGAAKAFF
TRBV11-2	NA	NA	TRBJ1-1	TGTGCCAGCAGCTATCCGAGAACACCCGGGGCTTTCTTT	CASSYPRTPGAFF
TRBV3-1/TRBV3-2	NA	NA	TRBJ1-4	TGTGCCAGCAGCCAAGGCGGGGGGGAGGGTAATGAAAAACTGTTTTTT	CASSQGGGEGNEKLFF
TRBV6-1	NA	NA	TRBJ1-5	TGTGCCAGCAGTGAACTCGGGACTTTTAATCAGCCCCAGCATTTT	CASSELGTFNQPQHF
TRBV19	TRBD1	NA	TRBJ2-1	TGTGCCAGTAGTAGATTACAGGGGGTAGGGGAGCAGTTCTTC	CASSRLQGVGEQFF
TRBV5-4	NA	NA	TRBJ2-7	TGTGCCAGCAGTCACCCCTCGACTCACTCCTACGAGCAGTACTTC	CASSHPSTHSYEQYF
TRBV2	TRBD2	NA	TRBJ2-2	TGTGCCAGCAGTAGAAGCGGGAGTTGGTCAACCGGGGAGCTGTTTTTT	CASSRSGSWSTGELFF
TRBV6-5	TRBD2	NA	TRBJ2-3	TGTGCCAGCGCCCGGGACTACACAGATACGCAGTATTTT	CASARDYTDTQYF
TRBV5-4	TRBD2	once	TRBJ2-1	TGTGCCAGCAGCCTGGGGACTAGCGGGAGATCCAATGAGCAGTTCTTC	CASSLGTSGRSNEQFF
TRBV6-5	TRBD1	NA	TRBJ1-2	TGTGCCAGCAGGGCGACAGGGTCCTATGGCTACACCTTC	CASRATGSYGYTF
TRBV27	TRBD2	few	TRBJ2-3	TGTGCCAGCAGTTCCTTCCTAGCGGGGGGGCCAGATACGCAGTATTTT	CASSSFLAGGPDTQYF
TRBV19	NA	NA	TRBJ2-3	TGTGCCAGTAGTGACAGGTCGTTGGGCGATACGCAGTATTTT	CASSDRSLGDTQYF
TRBV2	NA	NA	TRBJ1-1	TGTGCCAGCAGTGACGGGGAATTCAACACTGAAGCTTTCTTT	CASSDGEFNTEAFF
TRBV5-5	TRBD1	NA	TRBJ1-1	TGTGCCAGCAGCCTCGACAGGGGGAACACTGAAGCTTTCTTT	CASSLDRGNTEAFF
TRBV7-2	NA	NA	TRBJ1-6	TGTGCCAGCAGCTCGTCGGGGGGCTCCTATAATTCACCCCTCCACTTT	CASSSSGGSYNSPLHF
TRBV6-5	TRBD2	NA	TRBJ2-5	TGTGCCAGCACCCGACTAGCGGGGCCCCAAGAGACCCAGTACTTC	CASTRLAGPQETQYF
TRBV6-6	NA	NA	TRBJ1-1	TGTGCCAGCAGTTACCAAACAGGTGAAGCTTTCTTT	CASSYQTGEAFF
TRBV6-4	NA	NA	TRBJ2-4	TGTGCCAGCAGTTTATTAAGGGGAGCCAAAAACATTCAGTACTTC	CASSLLRGAKNIQYF
TRBV18	NA	NA	TRBJ2-7	TGTGCCAGCTCACAGGGAGGCGAGCAGTACTTC	CASSQGGEQYF
TRBV6-5	NA	NA	TRBJ1-5	TGTGCCAGCAGTTACTCGTTCACCGGTCAGCCCCAGCATTTT	CASSYSFTGQPQHF
TRBV7-6	NA	few	TRBJ2-5	TGTGCCAGCAGCTTGACGCTAGTAACCCGGGAGACCCAGTACTTC	CASSLTLVTRETQYF
TRBV3-1/TRBV3-2	TRBD1	NA	TRBJ1-1	TGTGCCAGCAGCCAAGTTCAGGGGGGAACTGAAGCTTTCTTT	CASSQVQGGTEAFF
TRBV6-1	NA	NA	TRBJ2-4	TGTGCCAGCAGTGAAGCGTTAGGACAGAAAAACATTCAGTACTTC	CASSEALGQKNIQYF
TRBV6-6	TRBD2	once	TRBJ2-2	TGTGCCAGCAGTTACGAGGGACTAGCGGCCACCGGGGAGCTGTTTTTT	CASSYEGLAATGELFF
TRBV5-4	NA	few	TRBJ1-2	TGTGCCAGCAGAAATATAAATGAGGCGGACTATGGCTACACCTTC	CASRNINEADYGYTF
TRBV29-1	TRBD1	once	TRBJ1-1	TGCAGCGGGTCGGACAGGGGGCATGCTTTCTTT	CSGSDRGHAFF
TRBV5-1	TRBD2	NA	TRBJ2-7	TGCGCCAGCAGCTTAGGACTAGCGGGAGAGTACGAGCAGTACTTC	CASSLGLAGEYEQYF
TRBV18	NA	once	TRBJ1-1	TGTGCCAGCTCACCGCGGGTGGGGGGAGACACTGAAGCTTTCTTT	CASSPRVGGDTEAFF
TRBV5-5	NA	many	TRBJ2-2	TGTGCCAGCAGCTTGGGGGCAGGGGCGACCGGGGAGCTGTTTTTT	CASSLGAGATGELFF
TRBV6-5	TRBD2	many	TRBJ2-7	TGTGCCAGCTTTGGACTATGGGACTACTCCGAGCAGTACTTC	CASFGLWDYSEQYF
TRBV6-5	NA	NA	TRBJ1-6	TGTGCCAGCAGTTACTCATCGGTGGGGGCCGATTCACCCCTCCACTTT	CASSYSSVGADSPLHF
TRBV7-9	NA	NA	TRBJ1-3	TGTGCCAGCAGCAAGACAGACTCTGGAAACACCATATATTTT	CASSKTDSGNTIYF
TRBV10-3	TRBD1	NA	TRBJ2-7	TGTGCCATCAGAACAGGGGGCTACGAGCAGTACTTC	CAIRTGGYEQYF
TRBV6-5	TRBD1	NA	TRBJ1-4	TGTGCCAGCCGAGGGACAGCAAATGAAAAACTGCTTTTT	CASRGTANEKLLF
TRBV12-3/TRBV12-4	NA	NA	TRBJ2-1	TGTGCCAGCAGAGGGGCGTCCCATGAGCAGTTCTTC	CASRGASHEQFF
TRBV19	TRBD2	NA	TRBJ2-7	TGTGCCAGTAGGGAACTAGCGGGGGCGGACGAGCAGTACTTC	CASRELAGADEQYF
TRBV7-9	NA	NA	TRBJ2-5	TGTGCCAGCAGGGTCAGCCTCGGGGACCAGTACTTC	CASRVSLGDQYF
TRBV2	NA	NA	TRBJ1-6	TGTGCCAGCAGTGAAGATTCCAGAGCCGCGCGGACCCTCCACTTT	CASSEDSRAARTLHF
TRBV5-1	TRBD1	NA	TRBJ1-2	TGCGCCAGCAGCAAGGCGACGGCAGGGGGTACTAACTATGGCTACACCTTC	CASSKATAGGTNYGYTF
TRBV13	NA	NA	TRBJ1-1	TGTGCCAGCAGCCTCGGGGCAGGGAGGACTGAAGCTTTCTTT	CASSLGAGRTEAFF